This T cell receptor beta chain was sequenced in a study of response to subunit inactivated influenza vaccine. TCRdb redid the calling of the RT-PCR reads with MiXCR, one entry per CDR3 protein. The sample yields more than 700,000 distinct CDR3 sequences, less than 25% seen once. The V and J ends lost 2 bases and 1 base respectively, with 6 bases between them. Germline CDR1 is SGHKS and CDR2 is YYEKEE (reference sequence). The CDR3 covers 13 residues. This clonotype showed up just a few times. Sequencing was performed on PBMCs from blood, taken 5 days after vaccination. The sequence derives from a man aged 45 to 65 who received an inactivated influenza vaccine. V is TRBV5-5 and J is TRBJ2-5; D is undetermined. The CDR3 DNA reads TGTGCCAGCAGCTTCTCCGCCCAAGAGACCCAGTACTTC. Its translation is CASSFSAQETQYF.